The 12 T cell receptor beta chains reported below all come from one sample, sequenced in a study of blood T cells in healthy people across ages. Next came a second PCR, run for roughly 6 to 11 cycles, which used a sample-barcoded 5' primer along with a J-beta primer mix. TCRdb redid the calling of the 5' RACE reads with MiXCR, one entry per CDR3 protein. Among 800,000 to 1,000,000 distinct CDR3 sequences listed, 40% to 60% were seen once. Input material: blood. Every receptor here comes from a young man in good health.

The chain employs TRBV12-3 or TRBV12-4 and TRBJ2-2, with D maybe TRBD2 (6 bases). This CDR3 spans 15 amino acids. V lost 6 bases and J 0 bases, leaving 11 bases between the germline ends. The CDR3 here is CASSDWTTNTGELFF. CDR3 bases: TGTGCCAGCAGCGACTGGACTACGAACACCGGGGAGCTGTTTTTT.

This chain connects TRBV28 to TRBJ2-4, with 9 bases fitting TRBD1. Germline CDR1 and CDR2: MDHEN and SYDVKM. Trimming cost V 8 bases and J 13 bases; bases outside gene matches: 18. There are 15 residues in the CDR3. As DNA, the CDR3 is TGTGCCAGCGTCCCCCGGGACAGGGCCTACAATGAGCAGTACTTC. The encoded protein is CASVPRDRAYNEQYF.

The sample holds a few counts of this clonotype. This rearrangement joins TRBV12-3 or TRBV12-4 to TRBJ2-1; TRBD1 matches 7 bases. Germline trimming cut 6 bases from V and 1 base from J; bases unmatched to any gene: 6. This CDR3 has 15 amino acids. In DNA, the CDR3 is TGTGCCAGCAGCCGCGGACAGGCGTCCTACAATGAGCAGTTCTTC. Its protein is CASSRGQASYNEQFF.

The V and J genes are TRBV25-1 and TRBJ1-2; D unresolved. CDR3 length: 13 residues. Germline CDR1 reads MGHDK; CDR2 reads SYGVNS. Trimming shortened V by 0 bases and J by 8 bases, and 10 bases separated the two germline ends. The CDR3 loop reads CASSEYAERGYTF. The CDR3 DNA is TGTGCCAGCAGTGAATATGCGGAGAGAGGCTACACCTTC.

The genes are TRBV12-3 or TRBV12-4 and TRBJ2-3; D is unresolved. The CDR3 covers 15 residues. The V gene lost 3 bases and the J gene lost 0 bases, with 10 bases spanning the gap. CDR3 bases: TGTGCCAGCAGTTTCAAGATCTTAAGCACAGATACGCAGTATTTT. It codes for CASSFKILSTDTQYF.

This clonotype was detected many times. The rearrangement uses TRBV4-1 and TRBJ2-1; D assignment may be TRBD1 or TRBD2 (5 bases each). The V end was cut by 3 bases, the J end by 0 bases, with 15 bases between. The CDR3 totals 17 residues. CDR1 MGHRA and CDR2 YSYEKL come from the germline V gene. The CDR3 loop reads CASSHLGRGLSYNEQFF. CDR3 sequence (DNA): TGCGCCAGCAGCCATCTAGGACGGGGCCTCTCCTACAATGAGCAGTTCTTC.

The chain employs TRBV18 and TRBJ2-5; tentative D call: TRBD2 (7 bases). The J call may be wrong; the DNA end is better matched by TRBJ2-7. The germline gives CDR1 KGHSH, CDR2 LQKENI. The CDR3 covers 14 residues. This CDR3 is CASSPPGGGYEQYF. The CDR3 coding sequence is TGTGCCAGCTCACCACCAGGGGGGGGCTACGAGCAGTACTTC.

This clonotype was seen a handful of times. The rearrangement uses TRBV3-1 and TRBJ2-1, with D hard to call. CDR1 is LGHDT, CDR2 YNNKEL, per germline (reference sequence). The V end was cut by 0 bases, the J end by 12 bases, with 12 bases between. The CDR3 consists of 13 residues. The CDR3 loop reads CASSQDPEVGQFF. The CDR3 region has the DNA TGTGCCAGCAGCCAAGATCCTGAGGTAGGGCAGTTCTTC.

The rearrangement joins TRBV18 to TRBJ1-4, with D possibly matching TRBD1 (6 bases). CDR3 size: 13 residues. Germline lookup yields CDR1 KGHSH and CDR2 LQKENI. Trimming cost V 4 bases and J 5 bases, with 8 bases left between them. In DNA form, the CDR3 reads TGTGCCAGCTCACGGGGGCGCAATGAAAAACTGTTTTTT. As protein: CASSRGRNEKLFF. The full variable domain, in which reference TRBV18 and TRBJ1-4 provide the parts outside the CDR3, is NAGVMQNPRHLVRRRGQEARLRCSPMKGHSHVYWYRQLPEEGLKFMVYLQKENIIDESGMPKERFSAEFPKEGPSILRIQQVVRGDSAAYFCASSRGRNEKLFFGSGTQLSVL.

The V call is TRBV28, the J call TRBJ2-4, with D maybe TRBD2 (6 bases). From germline, CDR1 is MDHEN and CDR2 SYDVKM. The CDR3 totals 16 residues. The V and J ends lost 1 base and 1 base respectively, with 11 bases between them. The CDR3 DNA follows: TGTGCCAGCAGTTTATCATATCGGGGGGCCAAAAACATTCAGTACTTC. Translation: CASSLSYRGAKNIQYF.

The chain links TRBV4-3 to TRBJ2-7; D call uncertain. Trimming left V 0 bases short and J 7 bases short, with 13 bases between. This CDR3 has 14 amino acids. CDR1 LGHNA and CDR2 YSLEER come from the germline V gene. CDR3 DNA: TGCGCCAGCAGCCAAGAGGGCCCCGAAGGTGAGCAGTACTTC. Its protein is CASSQEGPEGEQYF.

The chain employs TRBV4-2 and TRBJ1-4; possible D gene TRBD1, 6 bases. The CDR3 consists of 16 residues. The germline V gene has CDR1 LGHNA and CDR2 YNFKEQ. V lost 1 base, J lost 7 bases, and 16 bases lay in between. This CDR3 reads CASSQGYRGIGEKLFF. The CDR3 DNA reads TGTGCCAGCAGCCAAGGCTATAGGGGGATTGGTGAAAAACTGTTTTTT.